This TCR beta chain was observed in a study of OX40 agonist ivuxolimab in advanced cancers. Overall study: Patients were treated with ivuxolimab, an agonistic anti-OX40 (CD134) antibody. Intravenous ivuxolimab at 0.01 to 10 mg/kg was given to patients every 2 weeks. A diagnosis of hepatocellular carcinoma, melanoma, renal cell or head and neck cancer was present in dose-escalation patients.

The V gene end was trimmed by 6 bases and the J gene end by 2 bases; junction bases not matched to a gene: 4. Germline-derived CDR1 and CDR2 are KGHSH and LQKENI. The CDR3 consists of 14 residues. Study-wide points: In general, CD8+ T cells held more expanded clones than CD4+ did, on average.

Profiled with immunoSEQ multiplex PCR; TCRdb holds only in-frame clones, not every one. The sample contains about 60,000 clones, roughly four fifths of which appear only once. This clone has a handful of counts. As yet, its antigen is unknown. Other DNA sequences in the same sample also yield this CDR3. The origin of this receptor is an adult with an advanced solid tumor such as melanoma, head and neck, liver or kidney cancer. V is TRBV18 and J is TRBJ1-1; 9 bases fit TRBD1. The starting material was CD4+ or CD8+ T cells sorted from blood, obtained in a trial of the OX40 agonist ivuxolimab. CDR3 amino acids: CASSPGQGNTEAFF. DNA of the CDR3: TGTGCCAGCTCCCCGGGACAGGGAAACACTGAAGCTTTCTTT.